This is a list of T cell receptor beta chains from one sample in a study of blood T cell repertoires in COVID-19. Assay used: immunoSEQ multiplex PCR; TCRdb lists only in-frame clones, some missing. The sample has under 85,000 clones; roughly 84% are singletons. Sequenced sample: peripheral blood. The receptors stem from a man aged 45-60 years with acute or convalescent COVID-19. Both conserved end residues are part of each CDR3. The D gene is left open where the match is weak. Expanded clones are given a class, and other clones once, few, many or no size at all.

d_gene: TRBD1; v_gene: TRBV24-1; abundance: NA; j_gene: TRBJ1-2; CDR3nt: TGTGCCACCAGTGATCGGACAGGGGGCTTCTATGGCTACACCTTC; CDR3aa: CATSDRTGGFYGYTF
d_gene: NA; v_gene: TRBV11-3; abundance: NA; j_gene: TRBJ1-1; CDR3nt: TGTGCCAGCAGCCCCTTGGGAGGGGGTCGGACTGAAGCTTTCTTT; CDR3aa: CASSPLGGGRTEAFF
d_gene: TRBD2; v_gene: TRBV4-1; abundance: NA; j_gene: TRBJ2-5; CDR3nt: TGCGCCAGCAGCCAAGACGGACTAGCGGGAGGTGGAGAGACCCAGTACTTC; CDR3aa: CASSQDGLAGGGETQYF
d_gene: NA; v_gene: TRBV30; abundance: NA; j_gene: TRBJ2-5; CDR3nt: TGTGCCTGGATCAACGGGGGTTTTGGGGGTTTAGAGACCCAGTACTTC; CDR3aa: CAWINGGFGGLETQYF
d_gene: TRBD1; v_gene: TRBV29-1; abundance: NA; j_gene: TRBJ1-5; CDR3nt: TGCAGCGTTTTACAGGGGGATCAGCCCCAGCATTTT; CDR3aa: CSVLQGDQPQHF
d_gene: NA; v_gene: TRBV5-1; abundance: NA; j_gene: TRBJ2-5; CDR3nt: TGCGCCAGCAGCTTTTCCCCGGGGGGCAGCAAAGAGACCCAGTACTTC; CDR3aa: CASSFSPGGSKETQYF
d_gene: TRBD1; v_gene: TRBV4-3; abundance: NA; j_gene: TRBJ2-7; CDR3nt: TGCGCCAGCAGCCGGACAGGGGGCCCTGGGTACGAGCAGTACTTC; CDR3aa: CASSRTGGPGYEQYF
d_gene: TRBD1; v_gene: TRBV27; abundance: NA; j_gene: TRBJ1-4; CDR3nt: TGTGCCAGCAGTCCCAACAGGGGAACTAATGAAAAACTGTTTTTT; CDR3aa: CASSPNRGTNEKLFF
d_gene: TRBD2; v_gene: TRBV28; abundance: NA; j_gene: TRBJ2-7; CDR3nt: TGTGCCAGCAGTTTCCCTGCGGGGGAGTCCTACGGGCAGTACTTC; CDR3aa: CASSFPAGESYGQYF
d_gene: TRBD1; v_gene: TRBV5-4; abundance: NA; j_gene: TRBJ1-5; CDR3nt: TGTGCCAGCAGCCTGACAGGGAGCAATCAGCCCCAGCATTTT; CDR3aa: CASSLTGSNQPQHF
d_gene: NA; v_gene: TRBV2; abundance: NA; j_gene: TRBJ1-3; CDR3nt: TGTGCCAGCAGTGCGGGTTACACCATATATTTT; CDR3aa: CASSAGYTIYF
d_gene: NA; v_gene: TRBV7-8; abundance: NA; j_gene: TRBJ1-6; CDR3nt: TGTGCCAGCAGCCCGTCAGGGGTGTCCTATAATTCACCCCTCCACTTT; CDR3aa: CASSPSGVSYNSPLHF
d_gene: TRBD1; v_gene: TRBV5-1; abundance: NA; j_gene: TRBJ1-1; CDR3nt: TGCGCCAGCAGCTTAGGGGACAGGGGGTTTAACACTGAAGCTTTCTTT; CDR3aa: CASSLGDRGFNTEAFF
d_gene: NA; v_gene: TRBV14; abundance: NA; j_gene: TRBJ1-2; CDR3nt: TGTGCCAGCAGCCTCCGGGGTTACTATGGCTACACCTTC; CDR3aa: CASSLRGYYGYTF
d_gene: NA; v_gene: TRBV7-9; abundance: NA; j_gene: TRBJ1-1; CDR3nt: TGTGCCAGCAGCTCAGGGGATTCGCGGTCCTTT; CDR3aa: CASSSGDSRSF
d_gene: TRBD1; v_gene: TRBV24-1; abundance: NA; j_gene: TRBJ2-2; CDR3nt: TGTGCCACCAGTGATTTCCCTTGGGAAGGGGGCCCCGGGGAGCTGTTTTTT; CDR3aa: CATSDFPWEGGPGELFF
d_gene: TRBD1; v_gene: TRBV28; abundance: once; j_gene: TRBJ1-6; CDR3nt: TGTGCCAGCACCCCTGGGGACAGAAATTCACCCCTCCACTTT; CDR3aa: CASTPGDRNSPLHF
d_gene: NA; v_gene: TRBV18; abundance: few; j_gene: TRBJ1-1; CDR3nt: TGTGCCAGCTCACTAGTAGAGAACACTGAAGCTTTCTTT; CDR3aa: CASSLVENTEAFF
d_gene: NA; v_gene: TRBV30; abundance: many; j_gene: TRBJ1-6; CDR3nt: TGTGCCTGGAGTGTCACGGGAGTACTGCGGTCACCCCTCCACTTT; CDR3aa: CAWSVTGVLRSPLHF
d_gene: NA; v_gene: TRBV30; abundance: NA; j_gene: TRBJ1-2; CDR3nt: TGTGCCTGGAGTCCACAATCAGCGGGTGGAAGATCCTTC; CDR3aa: CAWSPQSAGGRSF
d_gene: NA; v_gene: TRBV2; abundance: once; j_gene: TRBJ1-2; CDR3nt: TGTGCCAGCAGCAAAAGCGGCTACACCTTC; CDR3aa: CASSKSGYTF
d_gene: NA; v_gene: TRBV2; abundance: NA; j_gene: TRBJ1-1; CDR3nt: TGTGCCATCCTCAGGGGTTGGGGCACTGAAGCTTTCTTT; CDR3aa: CAILRGWGTEAFF
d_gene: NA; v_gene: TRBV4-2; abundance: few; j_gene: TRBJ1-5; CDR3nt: TGTGCCAGCAGCCAAGACCAGGGGAATCAGCCCCAGCATTTT; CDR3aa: CASSQDQGNQPQHF
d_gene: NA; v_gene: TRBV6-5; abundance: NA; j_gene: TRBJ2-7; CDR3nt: TGTGCCAGCAGTTCCCCGGGTGAACGGGGGAGCGACGAGCAGTACTTC; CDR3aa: CASSSPGERGSDEQYF
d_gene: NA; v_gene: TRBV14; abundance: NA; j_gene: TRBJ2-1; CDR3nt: TGTGCCAGCAGCCCAACTAGGGTCGGTGAGCAGTTCTTC; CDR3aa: CASSPTRVGEQFF
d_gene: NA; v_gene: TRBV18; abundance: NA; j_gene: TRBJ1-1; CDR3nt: TGTGCCAGCTCACCGCGGTCGGACACTGAAGCTTTCTTT; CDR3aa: CASSPRSDTEAFF
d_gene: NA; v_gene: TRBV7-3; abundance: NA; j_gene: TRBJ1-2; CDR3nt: TGTGCCAGCAGCTTAACTCCAGGGCTTGAAGGCTACACCTTC; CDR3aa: CASSLTPGLEGYTF
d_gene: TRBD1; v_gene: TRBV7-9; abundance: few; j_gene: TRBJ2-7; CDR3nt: TGTGCCAGCAGCAAATCCTGGGACAGGAGGTCCTACGAGCAGTACTTC; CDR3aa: CASSKSWDRRSYEQYF
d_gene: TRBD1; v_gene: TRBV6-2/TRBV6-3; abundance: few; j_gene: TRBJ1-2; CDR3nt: TGTGCCAGCAGTGACGGGCTTGGGACAGGCAAACGAATATATGGCTACACCTTC; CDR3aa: CASSDGLGTGKRIYGYTF
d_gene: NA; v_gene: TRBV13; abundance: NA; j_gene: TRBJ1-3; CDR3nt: TGTGCCAGCAGCCCCCGGGAGGACTTCTCTGGAAACACCATATATTTT; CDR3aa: CASSPREDFSGNTIYF
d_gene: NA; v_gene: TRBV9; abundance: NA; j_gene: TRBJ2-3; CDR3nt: TGTGCCAGCAGCTTTAGCGGAACTGGCACAGATACGCAGTATTTT; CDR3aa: CASSFSGTGTDTQYF
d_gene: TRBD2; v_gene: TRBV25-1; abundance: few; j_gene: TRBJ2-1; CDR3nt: TGTGCCAGCAGTGACGGGGTGACTAGCGGGGGATACAATGAGCAGTTCTTC; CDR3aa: CASSDGVTSGGYNEQFF
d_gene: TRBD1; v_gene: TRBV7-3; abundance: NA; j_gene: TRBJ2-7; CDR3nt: TGTGCCAGCAGCTCTACAGGGGGTCCCTACGAGCAGTACTTC; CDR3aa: CASSSTGGPYEQYF